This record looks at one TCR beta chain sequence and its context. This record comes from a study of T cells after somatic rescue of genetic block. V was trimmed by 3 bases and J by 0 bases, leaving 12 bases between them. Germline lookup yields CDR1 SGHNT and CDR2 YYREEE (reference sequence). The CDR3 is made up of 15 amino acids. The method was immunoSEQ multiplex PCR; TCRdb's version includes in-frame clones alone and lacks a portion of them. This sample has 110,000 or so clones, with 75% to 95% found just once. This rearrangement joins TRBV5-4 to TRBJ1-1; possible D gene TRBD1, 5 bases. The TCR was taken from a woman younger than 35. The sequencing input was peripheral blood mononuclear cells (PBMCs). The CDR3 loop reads CASSSGGAVNTEAFF. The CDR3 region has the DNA TGTGCCAGCAGCTCGGGGGGTGCCGTGAACACTGAAGCTTTCTTT.